This passage covers 25 T cell receptor beta chains from one sample sequenced in a study of T cells in women clearing cervical HPV infection. The protocol was immunoSEQ multiplex PCR, while the TCRdb copy is restricted to in-frame clones and leaves out a portion. In total, the table holds fewer than 50,000 clones. The sequencing sample was made of blood buffy coat. These receptors were taken from a woman aged 18-70 years with a cervical HPV16 infection that either progressed to CIN3+ or cleared (not recorded which).

Concerning this clone: The read comes to an end 3 residues before the CDR3 does, leaving the germline J gene to fill in the end. The rearrangement uses TRBV29-1 and TRBJ2-2; 7 bases fit TRBD1. This CDR3 spans 16 amino acids. Trimming cost V 4 bases and J 3 bases; bases outside gene matches: 11. CDR1 SQVTM and CDR2 ANQGSEA come from the germline V gene. Incomplete CDR3 DNA: TGCAGCGTTGCAGGAACCCGGGACAGCGACACCGGGGAG. It codes for CSVAGTRDSDTGE. The CDR3 as a whole reads CSVAGTRDSDTGELFF.

To note about this clone: The read gets to within 3 residues of the CDR3 end, and the germline J gene fills in the rest. V usage is TRBV11-2 and J usage is TRBJ2-3; no firm D call. Germline CDR1 reads SGHAT; CDR2 reads FQNNGV. The CDR3 spans 12 residues. Trimming removed 5 bases at V and 3 bases at J, with 6 bases between. CDR3 sequence: CASSLQTDTQYF. Incomplete CDR3 DNA: TGTGCCAGCAGCCTACAGACAGATACG.

As for this clone: The DNA ends 3 residues before the CDR3 does, and the rest of the CDR3 is filled in from the germline J gene. V is TRBV19 and J is TRBJ1-1; 9 bases agree with TRBD1. Germline assignment: CDR1 LNHDA and CDR2 SQIVND (reference sequence). The CDR3 contains 13 residues. This CDR3 reads CASSISLDRGAFF. The CDR3 DNA, read in part, is TGTGCCAGTAGTATTTCCCTCGACAGGGGG.

Regarding this clone: Read data end 3 residues before the CDR3 end; the end is taken from the germline J gene. This chain links TRBV5-1 with TRBJ2-4, with TRBD1 matching 7 bases. Looked up from germline, CDR1 is SGHRS and CDR2 is YFSETQ. The junction had 9 bases not matched to a gene; V was cut back by 4 bases and J by 8 bases. CDR3 size: 14 residues. CDR3 protein: CASSTRQGLHIQYF. The part of the CDR3 DNA that was read is TGCGCCAGCAGCACAAGACAGGGATTGCACATT.

Concerning this clone itself: Coverage ceases 3 residues before the CDR3 finishes, and the germline J gene fills in the end. The V call is TRBV10-2, the J call TRBJ2-7; a weak D match, TRBD2 (5 bases). Germline V gene data show CDR1 as WSHSY and CDR2 as SAAADI. V lost 4 bases, J lost 0 bases, and 10 bases lay in between. The CDR3 runs to 14 residues. The DNA read from the CDR3 is TGCGCCAGCAGTGTAGCGACATACTCCTACGAG. Translation: CASSVATYSYE. The entire CDR3 protein is CASSVATYSYEQYF.

With respect to this clone: The missing CDR3 end, 3 residues past where the read stops, is filled in from the germline J gene. This chain connects TRBV7-6 to TRBJ1-4, with 7 bases identical to TRBD1. This CDR3 has 12 residues. Germline-derived CDR1 and CDR2 are SGHVS and FNYEAQ. The DNA read from the CDR3 is TGTGCCAGCAGCCTCCCCGGGACAGAA. This codes for CASSLPGTE. The whole CDR3 region reads CASSLPGTELFF.

Note on this clone: Read coverage stops 3 residues before the CDR3 terminus; the germline J gene supplies the remainder. This chain links TRBV2 with TRBJ2-5; TRBD2 aligns across 8 bases. The CDR3 contains 15 residues. The germline V gene has CDR1 SNHLY and CDR2 FYNNEI. Trimming removed 0 bases from V and 5 bases from J; junction bases left unmatched: 5. The DNA read from the CDR3 is TGTGCCAGCAGTGAAGCGCGGGAGGACCGGGAGACC. Protein sequence: CASSEAREDRET. The complete CDR3 sequence is CASSEAREDRETQYF.

Concerning this clone: Read sequence stops 3 residues before the CDR3 end, and the germline J gene provides the missing end. J is TRBJ2-1 and V is TRBV5-4; TRBD1 aligns across 9 bases. The germline gives CDR1 SGHNT, CDR2 YYREEE (reference sequence). The CDR3 extends over 16 amino acids. V dropped 1 base and J dropped 5; count of bases not matched to a gene: 7. This CDR3 reads CASSLFGTGPDNEQFF. CDR3 bases read: TGTGCCAGCAGCTTGTTTGGGACAGGGCCCGACAATGAG. Full variable domain (outside the CDR3, taken from reference TRBV5-4 and TRBJ2-1): ETGVTQSPTHLIKTRGQQVTLRCSSQSGHNTVSWYQQALGQGPQFIFQYYREEENGRGNFPPRFSGLQFPNYSSELNVNALELDDSALYLCASSLFGTGPDNEQFFGPGTRLTVL.

CDR3 sequence reads: CASTQGQAYGYTF. The CDR3 DNA, read in part, is TGCGCCAGCACCCAGGGGCAGGCATATGGC. The chain employs TRBV5-1 and TRBJ1-2, with D possibly matching TRBD1 (6 bases). Read data end 3 residues before the CDR3 end; the end is taken from the germline J gene. The CDR3 has 13 residues. The germline V and J ends were trimmed by 6 bases and 5 bases, with 14 bases remaining between them. Germline CDR1 reads SGHRS; CDR2 reads YFSETQ.

A note on this clone: Read data end 3 residues before the CDR3 end; the end is taken from the germline J gene. The V call is TRBV5-1, the J call TRBJ2-6; D not resolved. Germline V lookup: CDR1 SGHRS, CDR2 YFSETQ. The CDR3 is 18 amino acids. Trimming removed 2 bases from V and 1 base from J, with 16 bases in between. The CDR3 bases that were read are TGCGCCAGCAGCTTTTCTAACCTTTTCACTTCTGGGGCCAACGTC. Amino acids: CASSFSNLFTSGANV. The whole CDR3 region reads CASSFSNLFTSGANVLTF.

Remarks on this clone: The read falls 3 residues short of the CDR3 end, and the missing part is taken from the germline J gene. The J gene is TRBJ2-3, the V gene TRBV30, with D tentatively TRBD2 (6 bases). Germline V gene sequence: CDR1 GTSNPN, CDR2 SVGIG (reference sequence). The V end was cut by 3 bases, the J end by 2 bases, with 18 bases between. The CDR3 is 16 residues long. The CDR3 bases that were read are TGTGCCTGGAGCCGAGTACGGGGGAAAAACACAGATACG. As protein: CAWSRVRGKNTDT. The complete CDR3 reads CAWSRVRGKNTDTQYF.

Note on this clone: The DNA ends 3 residues before the CDR3 does, and the rest of the CDR3 is filled in from the germline J gene. The chain recombines TRBV12-3 or TRBV12-4 with TRBJ2-5; 8 bases are a match to TRBD2. This CDR3 has 13 amino acids. The V gene end was trimmed by 6 bases and the J gene end by 4 bases; junction bases not matched to a gene: 4. This CDR3 reads CASSGRGGETQYF. Partial CDR3 DNA: TGTGCCAGCAGCGGACGGGGGGGAGAGACC.

For this clone: The read ends 3 residues shy of where the CDR3 ends; the end is completed using the germline J gene. The V gene is TRBV19, the J gene TRBJ1-2, with 9 bases that match TRBD1. This CDR3 region has 15 residues. J gave up 2 bases and V 5 bases, and 6 bases lay outside the gene matches. CDR1 LNHDA and CDR2 SQIVND come from the germline V gene (reference sequence). CDR3 loop: CASSDPQGANYGYTF. The part of the CDR3 DNA that was read is TGTGCCAGTAGTGACCCACAGGGGGCGAACTATGGC. Full variable domain (outside the CDR3, taken from reference TRBV19 and TRBJ1-2): DGGITQSPKYLFRKEGQNVTLSCEQNLNHDAMYWYRQDPGQGLRLIYYSQIVNDFQKGDIAEGYSVSREKKESFPLTVTSAQKNPTAFYLCASSDPQGANYGYTFGSGTRLTVV.

To note about this clone: The CDR3 extends 3 residues past the end of the read, so its final part is completed from the germline J gene. The chain recombines TRBV7-9 with TRBJ2-3, with no clear D. Germline values: CDR1 SEHNR, CDR2 FQNEAQ (reference sequence). The CDR3 is 14 residues long. V was cut by 0 bases and J by 3 bases, with 7 bases left in between. The CDR3 protein is CASSLAPSTDTQYF. CDR3 bases read: TGTGCCAGCAGCTTAGCCCCGTCGACAGATACG.

About this clone: The read finishes 3 residues shy of the CDR3 end, and the germline J gene is used to complete it. The V gene is TRBV6-1, the J gene TRBJ2-3; 7 bases agree with TRBD2. Germline CDR1 and CDR2: MNHNS and SASEGT. The CDR3 runs to 15 residues. The trim removed 1 base at V and 1 base at J, leaving 2 bases unmatched. The sequenced CDR3 bases are TGTGCCAGCAGTGAAGTTCGGGGGGGCACAGATACG. As protein: CASSEVRGGTDT. The CDR3, in full, reads CASSEVRGGTDTQYF.

In the case of this clone: The CDR3 end lies 3 residues beyond the end of the read and is filled in from the germline J gene. The chain recombines TRBV28 with TRBJ2-6; 9 bases are shared with TRBD1. The germline V gene has CDR1 MDHEN and CDR2 SYDVKM. Losses at the gene ends were 6 bases for V and 2 bases for J; bases not matched to a gene: 8. This CDR3 is 17 amino acids long. CDR3 loop: CASRPTTGGAGANVLTF. The sequenced CDR3 bases are TGTGCCAGCAGGCCTACTACAGGGGGCGCTGGGGCCAACGTC.

This clone is labeled medium-sized based on frequency. The read is 3 residues too short to cover the CDR3 end, so that end is filled in from the germline J gene. The rearrangement joins TRBV4-1 to TRBJ1-1; possibly TRBD1 for D (6 bases). Germline assignment: CDR1 MGHRA and CDR2 YSYEKL. Trimming took 0 bases from V and 4 from J, leaving 21 bases between them. The CDR3 sequence is 18 residues long. The chain's CDR3 is CASSQEGSGGARATEAFF. Incomplete CDR3 DNA: TGCGCCAGCAGCCAAGAGGGGTCGGGGGGGGCTAGGGCCACTGAA.

The DNA read from the CDR3 is TGCAGTGGAAAATCCGGGACAGGAGGATCC. This sequence encodes CSGKSGTGGS. The full CDR3 protein is CSGKSGTGGSYTF. The chain joins TRBV20-1 to TRBJ1-2; 8 bases align to TRBD1. The read ends 3 residues early relative to the CDR3; the germline J gene fills the gap. Per the germline V gene, CDR1 is DFQATT and CDR2 is SNEGSKA (reference sequence). This CDR3 is built from 13 residues.

Points on this clone: Read sequence stops 3 residues before the CDR3 end, and the germline J gene provides the missing end. This chain links TRBV20-1 with TRBJ2-7; 9 bases fit TRBD1. The CDR3 loop spans 14 amino acids. After removal of 6 bases from V and 2 bases from J, the junction contained 8 bases not matched to a gene. The V gene's germline CDR1 is DFQATT and CDR2 SNEGSKA (reference sequence). CDR3 DNA, as far as it was read: TGCAGTGCCCTCATCCGGGACAGGGCCTACGAG. Protein sequence: CSALIRDRAYE. The whole CDR3 protein reads CSALIRDRAYEQYF.

About this clone itself: From the germline J gene comes the end of the CDR3, since the read stops 3 residues before it. The chain joins TRBV5-1 to TRBJ1-1; TRBD1 matches at 12 bases. The CDR3 has 18 amino acids. The V segment lost 3 bases and the J segment 3 bases; nucleotides outside the gene matches: 12. Per germline, CDR1 SGHRS and CDR2 YFSETQ. Here the CDR3 reads CASSSWSGQGAGDTEAFF. Incomplete CDR3 DNA: TGCGCCAGCAGCTCCTGGTCGGGACAGGGGGCGGGGGACACTGAA.

A remark on this clone: The read comes to an end 3 residues before the CDR3 does, leaving the germline J gene to fill in the end. V usage is TRBV5-1 and J usage is TRBJ1-4, with 12 bases that match TRBD1. Germline V lookup: CDR1 SGHRS, CDR2 YFSETQ. Trimming removed 4 bases from V and 8 bases from J; junction bases left unmatched: 12. This CDR3 comprises 17 residues. The CDR3 sequence: CASSSTGTGGSSEKLFF. CDR3 DNA, as far as it was read: TGCGCCAGCAGCAGCACCGGGACAGGGGGCTCTAGCGAAAAA.

Of note for this clone: The read is 3 residues too short to cover the CDR3 end, so that end is filled in from the germline J gene. The chain uses TRBV7-2 and TRBJ1-5; D ambiguous. V lost 2 bases to trimming and J lost 5 bases, with 7 bases between them. Germline V gives CDR1 SGHTA, CDR2 FQGNSA. The CDR3 loop spans 13 amino acids. The CDR3 sequence: CASSLLVYQPQHF. CDR3 DNA, as far as it was read: TGTGCCAGCAGCTTATTAGTATATCAGCCC.

A note on this clone: The read gets to within 3 residues of the CDR3 end, and the germline J gene fills in the rest. This sequence joins TRBV29-1 and TRBJ1-4; TRBD1 matches at 7 bases. Germline CDR1 and CDR2: SQVTM and ANQGSEA. This CDR3 is built from 15 residues. V was pared by 1 base and J by 7 bases, with 9 bases of the junction left unmatched. CDR3 DNA (partial): TGCAGCGTTGAAGCAAGGGGGCGATGGGGTGAAAAA. Its translation: CSVEARGRWGEK. Given in full, the CDR3 is CSVEARGRWGEKLFF.

As concerns this clone: Coverage ceases 3 residues before the CDR3 finishes, and the germline J gene fills in the end. This chain connects TRBV5-1 to TRBJ2-7; tentatively, D is TRBD2 (5 bases). CDR1 is SGHRS and CDR2 is YFSETQ in the germline V gene. CDR3 length: 14 residues. The V end was cut by 5 bases, the J end by 3 bases, with 15 bases between. CDR3 in amino acids: CASRFPGRGYEQYF. Incomplete CDR3 DNA: TGCGCCAGCAGGTTTCCGGGGAGAGGCTACGAG.

As for this clone: The read comes to an end 3 residues before the CDR3 does, leaving the germline J gene to fill in the end. The chain combines TRBV20-1 with TRBJ2-3; 8 bases line up with TRBD1. This CDR3 spans 14 amino acids. Germline trimming cut 5 bases from V and 5 bases from J; bases unmatched to any gene: 9. Germline values: CDR1 DFQATT, CDR2 SNEGSKA (reference sequence). CDR3 bases read: TGCAGTGCTGACTTGCAGGGGGCTGGAGATACG. Amino acid sequence: CSADLQGAGDT. The full CDR3 is CSADLQGAGDTQYF.